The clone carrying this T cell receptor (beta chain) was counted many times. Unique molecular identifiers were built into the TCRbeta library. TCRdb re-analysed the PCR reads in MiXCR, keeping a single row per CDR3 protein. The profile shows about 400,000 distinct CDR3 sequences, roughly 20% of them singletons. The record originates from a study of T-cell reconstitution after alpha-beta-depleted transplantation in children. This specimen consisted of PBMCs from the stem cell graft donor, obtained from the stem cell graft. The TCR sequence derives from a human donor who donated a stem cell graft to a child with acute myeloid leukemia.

The CDR3 sequence is CASSQVFGGEGNEQYF. The CDR3 nucleotides read TGCGCCAGCAGCCAAGTATTCGGGGGCGAAGGAAACGAGCAGTACTTC. The genes are TRBV4-3 and TRBJ2-7; D is possibly TRBD1 or TRBD2 (6 bases each). The CDR3 is made up of 16 amino acids. Per the germline V gene, CDR1 is LGHNA and CDR2 is YSLEER. V lost 1 base and J lost 5, with 18 bases in between.